This T cell receptor (beta chain) was captured by sequencing in a study of T-cell reconstitution after alpha-beta-depleted transplantation in children. The V gene's germline CDR1 is SGHRS and CDR2 YFSETQ. The CDR3 is 15 amino acids. V dropped 4 bases and J dropped 4; count of bases not matched to a gene: 8. A TCRbeta library incorporating unique molecular identifiers was prepared. TCRdb re-called the PCR reads through MiXCR, storing one row per CDR3 protein. The sample shows 490,000 or so distinct CDR3 sequences, about 12% of them seen only once. The specimen comprised PBMCs from the stem cell graft donor, sampled from the stem cell graft. The chain uses TRBV5-1 and TRBJ2-7; TRBD2 aligns across 10 bases. This TCR was sampled from a human donor who donated a stem cell graft to a child with combined immunodeficiency. The chain's CDR3 is CASSAWSSGSYEQYF. The CDR3 DNA reads as TGCGCCAGCAGCGCTTGGTCTAGCGGGAGTTACGAGCAGTACTTC.